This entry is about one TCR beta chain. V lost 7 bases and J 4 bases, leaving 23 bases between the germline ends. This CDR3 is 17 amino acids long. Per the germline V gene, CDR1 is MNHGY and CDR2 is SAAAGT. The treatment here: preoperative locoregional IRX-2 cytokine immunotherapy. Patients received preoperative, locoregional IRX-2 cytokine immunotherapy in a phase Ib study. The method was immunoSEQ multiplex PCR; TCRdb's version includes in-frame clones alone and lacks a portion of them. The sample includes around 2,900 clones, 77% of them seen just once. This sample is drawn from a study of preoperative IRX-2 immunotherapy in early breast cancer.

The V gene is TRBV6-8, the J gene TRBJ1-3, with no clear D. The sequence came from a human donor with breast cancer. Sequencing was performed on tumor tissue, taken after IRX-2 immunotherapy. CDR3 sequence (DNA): TGTGCCAGCACCCTCCAAGGCGGACGGTTTTCAGGAAACACCATATATTTT. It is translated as CASTLQGGRFSGNTIYF.